These T cell receptor beta chains were read from a single sample in a study of T-cell reconstitution after alpha-beta-depleted transplantation in children. TCRdb fed the PCR reads into MiXCR, producing one record per CDR3 protein. The sample holds 780,000 or so distinct CDR3 sequences, roughly 15% seen once. The sample in question was PBMCs, mostly from graft donor cells, obtained 360 days after TCRalphabeta/CD19-depleted stem cell transplant. The receptors originated from a male patient between 10 and 17 years old who had a stem cell transplant for acute lymphoblastic leukemia, so the T cells may come from the graft donor. The CDR3 runs from the conserved cysteine through the conserved F or W. A D gene is named only where the DNA matches it firmly. A row's size may be missing; if present it is once, few, many or a size class.

length	V	J	size	D	DNA	CDR3
14	TRBV7-2	TRBJ2-7	-	TRBD2	TGTGCCGGCAGCTTAGTCGGGAGGAACTACGAGCAGTACTTC	CAGSLVGRNYEQYF
14	TRBV29-1	TRBJ1-2	few	TRBD1	TGCAGCGTTCAGGGGGCAGAAGCTAACTATGGCTACACCTTC	CSVQGAEANYGYTF
14	TRBV12-3/TRBV12-4	TRBJ2-5	many	TRBD2	TGTGCCAGCAGTTTAGTCCAGCGGGACGAGACCCAGTACTTC	CASSLVQRDETQYF
14	TRBV20-1	TRBJ2-1	-	TRBD2	TGCAGTGCTATCCCTAGCGGGACCTTCGATGAGCAGTTCTTC	CSAIPSGTFDEQFF
15	TRBV5-1	TRBJ1-1	-	-	TGCGCCAGCAGCTTGGCCCACCGCAGCGCCACTGAAGCTTTCTTT	CASSLAHRSATEAFF
14	TRBV6-5	TRBJ2-3	once	-	TGTGCCAGCAGTTGGGCAACTAGCACAGATACGCAGTATTTT	CASSWATSTDTQYF
14	TRBV20-1	TRBJ2-2	-	-	TGCAGTGCTCCCAGGGGACGGAACACCGGGGAGCTGTTTTTT	CSAPRGRNTGELFF
16	TRBV11-3	TRBJ2-1	-	TRBD1	TGTGCCAGCAGCTTAGGGCCGGGACAGGGGGCGCATGAGCAGTTCTTC	CASSLGPGQGAHEQFF
13	TRBV10-1	TRBJ2-7	few	TRBD2	TGCGCCAGCAGTGGAGCGGGAGCCTACGAGCAGTACTTC	CASSGAGAYEQYF
16	TRBV4-1	TRBJ2-3	-	-	TGCGCCAGCAGCCAACCCGGGACTGGCCGTACAGATACGCAGTATTTT	CASSQPGTGRTDTQYF
13	TRBV20-1	TRBJ2-5	-	-	TGCAGTGCTGGACCCCCCCTGGGAGAGACCCAGTACTTC	CSAGPPLGETQYF
16	TRBV29-1	TRBJ2-1	-	TRBD2	TGCAGCCTCTCCCGTTTCGCGGGAGAAGCCCAGCATGAGCAGTTCTTC	CSLSRFAGEAQHEQFF
14	TRBV12-3/TRBV12-4	TRBJ2-7	many	-	TGTGCCAGCAGTTTAGGAGGGAGACCCTACGAGCAGTACTTC	CASSLGGRPYEQYF
11	TRBV20-1	TRBJ2-2	few	-	TGCAGTGCTCTTCGCACCGGGGAGCTGTTTTTT	CSALRTGELFF
13	TRBV11-2	TRBJ2-5	-	-	TGTGCCAGCGGACCCGGAGCGGCGGAGACCCAGTACTTC	CASGPGAAETQYF
13	TRBV5-1	TRBJ2-1	many	TRBD1	TGCGCCAGCAGCTGGGACAGGGACAATGAGCAGTTCTTC	CASSWDRDNEQFF
12	TRBV10-3	TRBJ2-7	few	-	TGTGCCATCAGTGAGTCGAACTACGAGCAGTACTTC	CAISESNYEQYF
14	TRBV10-3	TRBJ1-3	few	-	TGTGCCATCAGTGACCCGAACCTTGGAAACACCATATATTTT	CAISDPNLGNTIYF
18	TRBV11-1	TRBJ2-1	few	TRBD2	TGTGCCAGCAAAGCCTCTTTTCGGGAGACTAGCGGGACCAATGAGCAGTTCTTC	CASKASFRETSGTNEQFF
15	TRBV20-1	TRBJ2-3	-	-	TGCAGTGCTAGCGACGCCGCCCGTAGCACAGATACGCAGTATTTT	CSASDAARSTDTQYF
15	TRBV6-1	TRBJ1-1	-	-	TGTGCCAGCAGTGACCCCCGAGCAGGTAGTGCTGAAGCTTTCTTT	CASSDPRAGSAEAFF
14	TRBV11-2	TRBJ1-1	few	-	TGTGCCAGCAGCTTTACGGGAAGGAACACTGAAGCTTTCTTT	CASSFTGRNTEAFF
16	TRBV5-1	TRBJ2-1	-	TRBD1	TGCGCCAGCAGCCTTAATGGGGACAGGGGCTACAATGAGCAGTTCTTC	CASSLNGDRGYNEQFF
15	TRBV10-3	TRBJ2-3	-	TRBD2	TGTGCCATCAGTCCCTTCGGGAGGGGCACAGATACGCAGTATTTT	CAISPFGRGTDTQYF
16	TRBV21-1	TRBJ2-4	-	-	TGTGCCAGCAGCCTTAAAGGCCAGGGGGGAATGAACATTCAGTACTTC	CASSLKGQGGMNIQYF
15	TRBV5-1	TRBJ2-7	few	-	TGCGCCAGCAGCTTGGATCCCGAGCGGGCCTACGAGCAGTACTTC	CASSLDPERAYEQYF
15	TRBV4-1	TRBJ2-3	-	-	TGCGCCAGCAGCCAAGATAGTCTAGCCACAGATACGCAGTATTTT	CASSQDSLATDTQYF
16	TRBV6-5	TRBJ2-5	many	TRBD2	TGTGCCAGCAGTTACTCGAGAGTAGCGGGAAGTGAGACCCAGTACTTC	CASSYSRVAGSETQYF
17	TRBV5-6	TRBJ2-7	few	TRBD2	TGTGCCAGCAGCTTCTTGCAGGCGGGACTATCCCCCTACGAGCAGTACTTC	CASSFLQAGLSPYEQYF
15	TRBV4-1	TRBJ2-1	-	-	TGCGCCAGCAGCCCCGCCCCCACGTTCTACAATGAGCAGTTCTTC	CASSPAPTFYNEQFF
13	TRBV27	TRBJ1-3	many	-	TGTGCCAGCAGTTTACCCGCAGGAAACACCATATATTTT	CASSLPAGNTIYF
15	TRBV18	TRBJ1-2	few	TRBD1	TGTGCCAGCTCACCACCGGGACAGGGGATCTATGGCTACACCTTC	CASSPPGQGIYGYTF
15	TRBV3-1	TRBJ2-1	few	TRBD2	TGTGCCAGCAGCCAGACTAGCGGGCCTTACAATGAGCAGTTCTTC	CASSQTSGPYNEQFF
13	TRBV5-1	TRBJ2-2	many	-	TGCGCCAGCAGCGCCGTAAGATCTCGGGAGCTGTTTTTT	CASSAVRSRELFF
17	TRBV5-1	TRBJ2-6	few	-	TGCGCCAGCAGCTTGCGGGGTGCGACGGCTGGGGCCAACGTCCTGACTTTC	CASSLRGATAGANVLTF
14	TRBV7-9	TRBJ2-7	-	-	TGTGCCAGCAGCCCCAGATTAGGGCTGTACGAGCAGTACTTC	CASSPRLGLYEQYF
16	TRBV18	TRBJ2-7	-	TRBD2	TGTGCCAGCTCGCCCATCACCAGAGCGGGACTCTACGAGCAGTACTTC	CASSPITRAGLYEQYF
18	TRBV5-6	TRBJ2-6	-	-	TGTGCCAGCAGCTTGGTGGGGGGGGCCGACTCTGGGGCCAACGTCCTGACTTTC	CASSLVGGADSGANVLTF
14	TRBV7-8	TRBJ2-7	-	TRBD2	TGTGCCAGCAGCACCCGACTAGCGGCCTACGAGCAGTACTTC	CASSTRLAAYEQYF
15	TRBV11-2	TRBJ1-2	few	TRBD1	TGTGCCAGCAGCACTCATCGGGACAGGGACTATGGCTACACCTTC	CASSTHRDRDYGYTF